Listed below are T cell receptor beta chains from one sample, sequenced in a study of graft-versus-host responses after intestinal transplantation. Sequencing used immunoSEQ multiplex PCR; TCRdb keeps in-frame clones, though not all of them. The profile shows 13,000 to 15,000 clones, 25% to 40% of them singletons. Sequences were derived from alloreactive CD4+ T cells from a mixed lymphocyte reaction culture, sampled before intestinal transplant. The source of these receptors is a human patient who received an intestinal transplant. Both conserved end residues are part of each CDR3. The D gene is left open where the match is weak. Expanded clones are given a class, and other clones once, few, many or no size at all.

.	.	TRBV5-1	TRBJ2-5	TGCGCCAGCAGCTTGGCCGAAGGGGTGAGCGAGACCCAGTACTTC	CASSLAEGVSETQYF
.	.	TRBV19	TRBJ2-1	TGTGCCAGTAGCCTCACAGGCGTCTCCTACAATGAGCAGTTCTTC	CASSLTGVSYNEQFF
.	.	TRBV29-1	TRBJ1-4	TGCAGCGTTGGGTTCGGGGGCGGTGCTAATGAAAAACTGTTTTTT	CSVGFGGGANEKLFF
few	TRBD2	TRBV6-1	TRBJ2-3	TGTGCCAGCGAGGGGAGCGGGAGGGCCAGGAATACGCAGTATTTT	CASEGSGRARNTQYF
once	TRBD2	TRBV6-5	TRBJ2-7	TGTGCCAGCAAGGGACTAGCTTACGAGCAGTACTTC	CASKGLAYEQYF
.	.	TRBV28	TRBJ1-3	TGTGCCAGCAGTTTGGCTCGGGGAGGAAACACCATATATTTT	CASSLARGGNTIYF
.	.	TRBV30	TRBJ1-1	TGTGCCTGGAGTCCTTCTCCCGGGATAATGAACACTGAAGCTTTCTTT	CAWSPSPGIMNTEAFF
few	.	TRBV19	TRBJ2-1	TGTGCCAGTAGTACGATCCAGAAAGGGATTATCTCCTACAATGAGCAGTTCTTC	CASSTIQKGIISYNEQFF
.	TRBD1	TRBV6-1	TRBJ1-1	TGTGCCATCGGACAGGGTTTGAACACTGAAGCTTTCTTT	CAIGQGLNTEAFF
few	.	TRBV6-5	TRBJ2-3	TGTGCCAGCAGTTACTATATTAGCACAGATACGCAGTATTTT	CASSYYISTDTQYF
.	.	TRBV19	TRBJ1-1	TGTGCCAGTAGTCTCCGGGACTCCGAAGGGGCTTTCTTT	CASSLRDSEGAFF
.	TRBD1	TRBV5-1	TRBJ1-1	TGCGCCAGCAGCCTGGACAGGGGCGGAAAAGAAGCTTTCTTT	CASSLDRGGKEAFF
.	.	TRBV6-5	TRBJ2-6	TGTGCCAGCAGTAGAGGGGCCGGGGCCAACGTCCTGACTTTC	CASSRGAGANVLTF
.	.	TRBV10-3	TRBJ1-1	TGTGCCATCAGTGTTGAAAGGGGCACTGAAGCTTTCTTT	CAISVERGTEAFF
.	TRBD1	TRBV19	TRBJ1-1	TGTGCCAGTAGTCGGGGACAGGGTAAGGGGTTTGAAGCTTTCTTT	CASSRGQGKGFEAFF
few	TRBD1	TRBV30	TRBJ2-6	TGTGCCTCACACCGGGACAGTCATTTCTCTGGGGCCAACGTCCTGACTTTC	CASHRDSHFSGANVLTF
.	.	TRBV6-1	TRBJ1-1	TGTGCCAGCAGCCCCGGACGGAACACTGAAGCTTTCTTT	CASSPGRNTEAFF